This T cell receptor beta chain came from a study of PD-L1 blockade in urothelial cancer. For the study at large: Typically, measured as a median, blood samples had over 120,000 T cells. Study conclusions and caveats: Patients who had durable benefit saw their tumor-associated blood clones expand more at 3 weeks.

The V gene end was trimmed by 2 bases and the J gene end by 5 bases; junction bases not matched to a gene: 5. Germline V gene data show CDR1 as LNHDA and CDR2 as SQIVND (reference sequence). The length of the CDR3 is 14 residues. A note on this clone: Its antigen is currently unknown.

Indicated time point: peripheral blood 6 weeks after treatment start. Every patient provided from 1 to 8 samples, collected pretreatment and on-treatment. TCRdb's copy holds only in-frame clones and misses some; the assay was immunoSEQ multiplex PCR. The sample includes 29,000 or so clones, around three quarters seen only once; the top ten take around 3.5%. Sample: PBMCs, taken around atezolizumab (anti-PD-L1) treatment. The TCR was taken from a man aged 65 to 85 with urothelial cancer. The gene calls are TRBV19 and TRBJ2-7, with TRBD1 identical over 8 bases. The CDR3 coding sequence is TGTGCCAGTAGTATAAGACAGGGGAGCGACGAGCAGTACTTC. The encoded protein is CASSIRQGSDEQYF.